This record concerns one T cell receptor beta chain sequence. The antigen it recognizes is unknown. Base-call qualities are not available, and no considerably larger clone is one nucleotide away. CDR1 and CDR2, looked up from the germline V gene, are MNHEY and SVGAGI. The CDR3, cysteine through phenylalanine, is 11 amino acids long. Here the CDR3 DNA is all that survives: 33 bases in frame from base 1. V sheds 8 bases and J sheds 6 bases, leaving 10 bases between their ends. Healthy HIV-negative adults with no recently reported acute infections or vaccinations were included as donors. All donors were Caucasian adults living in Nashville, Tennessee, USA. CD4+ T cells were enriched through magnetic negative selection, after which naive cells were positively selected on CD45RA and the remaining negative fraction served as the memory subset. After blood collection by leukapheresis, PBMCs were isolated using Ficoll-Histopaque density gradient centrifugation and then cryopreserved in the vapor phase of liquid nitrogen. Purity and quantity of every magnetically sorted T cell population were checked by analytical flow cytometry. From each sorted fraction, genomic DNA was isolated and quantified by UV absorbance on a Nanodrop 2000c.

These data belong to a study of shared clonotypes between healthy human individuals (TCRdb year 2020). General notes on the study: The cohort comprised two women and a few men aged 18 to 49 years. Different laboratories and diverse techniques were used to prepare libraries and sequence TCR repertoires, to increase sequencing depth and limit assay-specific biases. Per donor, three plates each were used for CD4 naive and CD4 memory, two for CD8 naive, and one for CD8 memory. To estimate repertoire size and how much clonotype sharing occurs between individuals, the study deeply sequenced the blood TCR repertoires of about 5 healthy adults. Per donor, leukapheresis produced somewhere between about 0.8 and 9.5 billion PBMCs. What the authors observed across the whole study: Based on pairwise subsampling, the degree of clonotype sharing among donors was expected to be affected by sequencing depth. Across several donors, about 5.2% of naive CD4, roughly 3.8% of naive CD8, roughly 2.3% of memory CD4, and approximately 0.4% of memory CD8 clonotypes were shared. Because the study included only a small number of donors, the genetic and exposure-history diversity represented was limited. Estimated clonotype richness was generally larger for naive than for memory subsets. Sampling was restricted to blood, and TCR repertoires in tissue are likely to differ from TCR repertoires in blood. Compared with non-shared clonotypes, the clonotypes found in all four sorted-subset donors had higher generation probabilities. Incomplete sequencing was indicated by rarefaction of sorted-subset datasets, despite the large sequencing depth.

Using the deep immunoSEQ assay, TCR CDR3 regions were amplified from genomic DNA by multiplex PCR. For each cell subset, the extracted genomic DNA was distributed evenly across all wells of several immunoSEQ 96-well plates, and each plate served as one replicate. For sorted subsets, about 210 ng of genomic DNA, equivalent to 25,000 to 35,000 T cell genomes, went into each replicate PCR. Purified libraries were quantified with a Qubit 3.0 fluorometer, sized on a Bioanalyzer 2100, and re-quantified with the KAPA Library Quantification kit. A separate single-read 150-cycle Illumina NextSeq 550 flow cell was used to sequence each immunoSEQ 96-well plate. The paper's data handling went like this. The immunoSEQ output contained only junctional sequences without quality scores, so filtering could not match that applied to full-length reads. Sequences were annotated with PyIR, a Python wrapper for IgBLAST v1.9, using IMGT germline references to assign V/J genes and CDR3. Reads with weak V/J assignments (E-value above 1e-6), missing CDR3, stop codons, out-of-frame junctions, or ambiguous translated residues were removed. V3J clonotypes were defined by identical inferred V gene, J gene, and CDR3 amino acid sequence. The percentage overlap between two repertoires was calculated by dividing the number of shared unique clonotypes by the size of the smaller repertoire. Three approaches were used to assess repertoire richness: RTK rarefaction, the Chao1 estimator, and Recon v2.1 estimates of unobserved clonotypes. OLGA was used to compute generation probabilities for all TCRbeta clonotypes that the gDNA method yielded from a few donors. The clones in this table, taken by TCRdb from immuneACCESS, are in-frame only. Not every clone is retained; where verified, under half of the shortfall comes from an unresolved V gene, and the cause of the rest is unknown. The DNA gave D and trimming, while V, J and clone size come from that table. The sample table contains some 980,000 clones; only one count was recorded for approximately 76% of them. The ten top clones hold about 1.5% of the sample.

The sequencing input was memory CD4+ T cells sorted from blood. The sample's cell subset or site label, in plain terms: CD45RA-negative fraction. This sequence originates from a young man in good health. The rearranged chain carries TRBV6-5 and TRBJ1-2; no D gene call is confident. The CDR3 amino acid sequence is: CASGARNGYTF. The DNA reads as follows: TGTGCCAGCGGAGCCCGTAATGGCTACACCTTC.